Following are 6 T cell receptor beta chains from one sample sequenced in a study of cytomegalovirus exposure and HLA in healthy donors. PCR primers comprised 60 Vbeta and 13 Jbeta primers. Some clones are missing from TCRdb's copy, which holds only in-frame ones; the method was immunoSEQ multiplex PCR. The data show 200,000 to 250,000 clones, approximately 80% seen once. Sequenced: PBMCs. These receptors were taken from a man in his fifties or sixties in good health and CMV-seronegative.

This clone was recorded a few times. CDR3 residues: CASRLANSYEQYF. CDR3 sequence (DNA): TGTGCCAGTAGGCTAGCGAACTCCTACGAGCAGTACTTC. The V gene is TRBV19, the J gene TRBJ2-7; tentatively, D is TRBD2 (6 bases). The CDR3 runs 13 residues. V was cut by 6 bases and J by 0 bases, with 9 bases left in between. Germline V gene sequence: CDR1 LNHDA, CDR2 SQIVND (reference sequence).

This clone was observed a few times. The V gene is TRBV28, the J gene TRBJ2-2; 10 nucleotides agree with TRBD1. Germline V CDR1 and CDR2: MDHEN, SYDVKM. Unmatched junction bases numbered 9, after V lost 2 bases and J lost 6 bases. The CDR3 contains 17 residues. The CDR3: CASSLLRDRGLPGELFF. In nucleotides, the CDR3 is TGTGCCAGCAGTTTACTCCGGGACAGGGGACTCCCCGGGGAGCTGTTTTTT.

The CDR3 DNA follows: TGTGCCAGCAGTGATAGACAGAGCAATCAGCCCCAGCATTTT. Protein product: CASSDRQSNQPQHF. The J gene is TRBJ1-5, the V gene TRBV2; perhaps TRBD1 as D (5 bases). Per germline, CDR1 SNHLY and CDR2 FYNNEI. Deletions cut 3 bases from V and 1 base from J, with 7 bases between. This CDR3 region has 14 residues. Supplemented by reference TRBV2 and TRBJ1-5, the full variable domain reads EPEVTQTPSHQVTQMGQEVILRCVPISNHLYFYWYRQILGQKVEFLVSFYNNEISEKSEIFDDQFSVERPDGSNFTLKIRSTKLEDSAMYFCASSDRQSNQPQHFGDGTRLSIL.

The V and J genes are TRBV6-1 and TRBJ2-4, with D perhaps matching TRBD1 (5 bases). V shed 8 bases and J shed 5 bases, with 13 bases lying between them. From germline, CDR1 is MNHNS and CDR2 SASEGT. The CDR3 sequence is 13 residues long. CDR3 in amino acids: CASVTAIENIQYF. The CDR3 bases are TGTGCCAGCGTGACAGCGATAGAAAACATTCAGTACTTC.

The chain has TRBV19 and TRBJ2-5; 11 bases fit TRBD2. V shed 1 base and J 4 bases; nucleotides not matched to a gene: 5. Germline values: CDR1 LNHDA, CDR2 SQIVND (reference sequence). This CDR3 is built from 16 residues. CDR3 sequence: CASSIGLAGGGETQYF. The DNA of the CDR3 is TGTGCCAGTAGTATAGGGCTAGCGGGAGGTGGAGAGACCCAGTACTTC.

The V gene is TRBV4-1, the J gene TRBJ2-7, with 8 positions matching TRBD2. Germline V gene lookup returns CDR1 MGHRA and CDR2 YSYEKL. This CDR3 spans 15 amino acids. V lost 4 bases, J lost 0 bases, and 5 bases stayed unmatched. The CDR3 here is CASSLIAGSSYEQYF. CDR3 nucleotides: TGCGCCAGCAGCCTCATAGCGGGGAGCTCCTACGAGCAGTACTTC.